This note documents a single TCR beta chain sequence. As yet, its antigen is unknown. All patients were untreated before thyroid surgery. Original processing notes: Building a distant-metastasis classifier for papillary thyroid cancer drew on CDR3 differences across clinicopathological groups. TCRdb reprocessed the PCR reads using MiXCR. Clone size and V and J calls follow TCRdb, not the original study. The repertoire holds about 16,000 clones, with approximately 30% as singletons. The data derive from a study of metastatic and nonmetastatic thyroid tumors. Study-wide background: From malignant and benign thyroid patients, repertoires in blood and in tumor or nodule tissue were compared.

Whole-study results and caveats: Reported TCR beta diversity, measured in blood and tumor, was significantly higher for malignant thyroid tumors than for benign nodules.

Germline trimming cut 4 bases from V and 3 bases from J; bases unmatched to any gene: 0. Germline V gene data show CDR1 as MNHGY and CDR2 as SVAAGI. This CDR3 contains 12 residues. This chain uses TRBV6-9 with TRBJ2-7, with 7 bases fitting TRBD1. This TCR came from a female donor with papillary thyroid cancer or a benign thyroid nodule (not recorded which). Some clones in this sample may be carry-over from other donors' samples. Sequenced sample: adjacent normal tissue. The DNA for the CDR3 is TGTGCCAGCAGTTGGACAGGCTACGAGCAGTACTTC. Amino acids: CASSWTGYEQYF.